Following are 11 T cell receptor beta chains from one sample sequenced in a study of blood T cell repertoires in COVID-19. Sequenced by immunoSEQ multiplex PCR; TCRdb stores in-frame clones only, minus some. This table has nearly 350,000 clones, about 83% appearing once. The sequenced material came from peripheral blood. These receptors were obtained from a man aged 25 to 40 with active or convalescent COVID-19.

The rearrangement joins TRBV10-3 to TRBJ2-3; 7 bases align to TRBD2. J gave up 4 bases and V 11 bases, and 15 bases lay outside the gene matches. This CDR3 has 15 amino acids. CDR1 is ENHRY and CDR2 is SYGVKD in the germline V gene. The CDR3 reads CASRAATLAADTQYF. CDR3 sequence (DNA): TGTGCCTCCCGGGCGGCGACCCTAGCGGCAGATACGCAGTATTTT.

This clone was observed a few times. The chain joins TRBV7-2 to TRBJ1-2; 7 nucleotides match TRBD1. Germline lookup yields CDR1 SGHTA and CDR2 FQGNSA. The CDR3 contains 13 residues. V was pared by 4 bases and J by 6 bases, with 5 bases of the junction left unmatched. CDR3 protein: CASSSAGGDGYTF. In DNA, the CDR3 is TGTGCCAGCAGCTCGGCAGGGGGAGATGGCTACACCTTC.

The gene calls are TRBV11-3 and TRBJ2-5; D is possibly TRBD2 (6 bases). The CDR3 runs 13 residues. CDR1 is SGHNT and CDR2 is YENEEA in the germline V gene. Trimming left V 5 bases short and J 6 bases short, with 13 bases between. The CDR3 spells CASSPSGSQTQYF. In nucleotides, the CDR3 is TGTGCCAGCAGCCCCAGCGGGTCGCAGACCCAGTACTTC. Using reference TRBV11-3 and TRBJ2-5 for the parts outside the CDR3, the full variable domain is EAGVVQSPRYKIIEKKQPVAFWCNPISGHNTLYWYLQNLGQGPELLIRYENEEAVDDSQLPKDRFSAERLKGVDSTLKIQPAELGDSAVYLCASSPSGSQTQYFGPGTRLLVL.

The chain joins TRBV7-7 to TRBJ2-1, with a tentative D call TRBD2 (5 bases). V gave up 3 bases and J gave up 3 bases, with 18 bases separating them. This CDR3 has 17 residues. Germline V CDR1 and CDR2: SSHAT, FNYEAQ (reference sequence). The CDR3 loop is CASSFRTGKLGYNEQFF. CDR3 in DNA: TGTGCCAGCAGCTTTAGGACTGGTAAGCTCGGCTACAATGAGCAGTTCTTC.

V usage is TRBV19 and J usage is TRBJ1-2; perhaps TRBD1 as D (6 bases). The CDR3 runs 13 residues. V lost 2 bases to trimming and J lost 6 bases, with 10 bases between them. Germline V gene data show CDR1 as LNHDA and CDR2 as SQIVND (reference sequence). DNA of the CDR3: TGTGCCAGTAGTATACGGTCAGGGGATGGCTACACCTTC. Amino acid sequence: CASSIRSGDGYTF.

The table lists this clone with a few counts. The chain links TRBV7-9 to TRBJ1-1; maybe TRBD1 (6 bases). Germline assignment: CDR1 SEHNR and CDR2 FQNEAQ (reference sequence). The CDR3 is made up of 12 amino acids. Trimming shortened V by 10 bases and J by 5 bases, and 14 bases separated the two germline ends. CDR3 amino acids: CATGAHGTEAFF. CDR3 in DNA: TGTGCCACAGGGGCCCATGGGACTGAAGCTTTCTTT.

This clone was counted only a few times. V is TRBV11-2 and J is TRBJ2-2; D may be TRBD2 (6 bases). The V and J ends lost 4 bases and 4 bases respectively, with 13 bases between them. The CDR3 has 15 amino acids. Germline CDR1 reads SGHAT; CDR2 reads FQNNGV. Written as DNA, the CDR3 is TGTGCCAGCAGCTCAGGTAGCGGAGCCACCGGGGAGCTGTTTTTT. This codes for CASSSGSGATGELFF.

The sample holds a few counts of this clone. This sequence joins TRBV12-3 or TRBV12-4 and TRBJ1-1; the D is unclear. Deletions cut 5 bases from V and 1 base from J, with 8 bases between. This CDR3 is 13 amino acids long. CDR3 residues: CASSGRQNTEAFF. The CDR3 nucleotides read TGTGCCAGCAGTGGGCGACAGAACACTGAAGCTTTCTTT.

The chain joins TRBV10-3 to TRBJ1-4; tentatively, D is TRBD1 (6 bases). The CDR3 consists of 15 residues. The V end was cut by 3 bases, the J end by 3 bases, with 11 bases between. Germline V gives CDR1 ENHRY, CDR2 SYGVKD. CDR3 DNA sequence: TGTGCCATCAGTGATAGGACAGTCGCTAATGAAAAACTGTTTTTT. It translates to CAISDRTVANEKLFF.

The genes are TRBV7-8 and TRBJ2-1, with 7 bases fitting TRBD2. V shed 5 bases, J shed 2 bases, and the junction held 6 bases outside the gene matches. This CDR3 is 15 amino acids long. CDR1 is SGHVS, CDR2 FQNEAQ, per germline. The CDR3 DNA reads as TGTGCCAGCAGCCCCAGCGGGGCCACCTACAATGAGCAGTTCTTC. It yields the protein CASSPSGATYNEQFF.

V usage is TRBV4-3 and J usage is TRBJ2-7; maybe TRBD2 (6 bases). Germline-derived CDR1 and CDR2 are LGHNA and YSLEER. The length of the CDR3 is 13 residues. V lost 0 bases and J 6 bases, leaving 9 bases between the germline ends. The CDR3 is CASSQDRGLEQYF. Written as DNA, the CDR3 is TGCGCCAGCAGCCAAGATCGGGGACTCGAGCAGTACTTC.